The subject of this entry is one T cell receptor beta chain. Its matching antigen is unknown. Losses at the gene ends were 1 base for V and 0 bases for J; bases not matched to a gene: 15. This CDR3 contains 20 residues. Per germline, CDR1 PRHDT and CDR2 FYEKMQ (reference sequence). PCR amplification relied on 60 Vbeta primers (plus 13 Jbeta primers). Original analysis: Later, an analysis found about 77 million unique TCR beta chains, and about 10 million of these were shared. Here immunoSEQ multiplex PCR was the method, and the copy in TCRdb shows in-frame clones only, minus some. The V and J calls and clone size come from that table; D and trimming were worked out from the DNA. The sample contains 250,000 to 350,000 clones, just over 85% of which appear only once. The data stem from a study of cytomegalovirus exposure and HLA in healthy donors. Study observations and caveats: For cytomegalovirus status, the classifier reportedly gave diagnoses with high specificity and sensitivity. The likely explanation for a cluster of highly shared sequence variants was sequencing artifact.

The rearrangement uses TRBV13 and TRBJ2-1; 7 bases agree with TRBD1. This receptor was identified in a man aged 35 to 55 in good health and CMV-seropositive. The specimen sequenced was PBMCs. DNA for the CDR3: TGTGCCAGCAGCTTAGACTCCGTTGACAGGGCCCACTCCTCCTACAATGAGCAGTTCTTC. It specifies CASSLDSVDRAHSSYNEQFF.